This T cell receptor beta chain was identified during a study of blood T cell repertoires in COVID-19. Study context: T cells, B-cell-depleted T cells, or PBMCs supplied cDNA or gDNA.

The ends were cut back, 5 bases at V and 0 bases at J, with 11 bases in the middle. The germline V gene encodes CDR1 SGHAT and CDR2 FQDESV (reference sequence). The CDR3 spans 15 residues. TCRdb keeps only in-frame clones here, not all; method: immunoSEQ multiplex PCR. The table has about 300,000 clones, 84% seen once. J is TRBJ1-3 and V is TRBV11-1; D gene ambiguous. The receptor was derived from a human donor with COVID-19, enrolled during active disease. The donor label of this sample is uncertain. The sample was peripheral blood. CDR3 sequence (DNA): TGTGCCAGCAGCGCACGCGGCTTCTCTGGAAACACCATATATTTT. Translated: CASSARGFSGNTIYF.